This T cell receptor (beta chain) is from a study of T cells after yellow fever vaccination. Study-level findings and limits: Contamination by abundant bulk-population clonotypes could be present in FACS-sorted repertoires. The secondary response was weaker, and its peak arrived faster, on day 5 versus 15.

They built TCR cDNA with 5'RACE template switching, a step that put in a universal primer site and UMIs. TCRdb independently ran MiXCR on the 5' RACE reads; one entry per CDR3 protein. The data contain around 500,000 distinct CDR3 sequences, about a fifth of them singletons. This CDR3 is 18 amino acids long. Note on this clonotype: Its antigen is unidentified.

This specimen consisted of PBMCs, obtained less than 25 days after the first yellow fever vaccination. The chain carries TRBV21-1 and TRBJ2-6; the table assigns TRBD1, which was not confirmed against the DNA. TRBV21-1 is designated a pseudogene. The clonotype comes from a man aged 18-30 years who received the YFV17D yellow fever vaccine. The CDR3 is CASILDRATPNGANVLTF. As DNA, the CDR3 is TGTGCCAGCATCCTAGACAGGGCCACACCCAATGGGGCCAACGTCCTGACTTTC.